A selection of T cell receptor beta chains follows, all from one sample in a study of shared clonotypes between healthy human individuals. Some clones are missing from TCRdb's copy, which holds only in-frame ones; the method was immunoSEQ multiplex PCR. This sample carries about 2.4 million clones, 93% of them seen once, and the ten largest clones take 0.36%. Sequenced: naive CD4+ T cells from PBMCs. The receptors here all came from a man aged 18 to 30 in good health. Some clones in this sample may be carry-over from other donors' samples. CDR3s include the opening cysteine and the closing phenylalanine or tryptophan. D genes are given only for firm matches. The size of a clone is reported for some rows only, either as once, few or many, or as a class for expanded clones.

DNA	CDR3	D	V	size	J
TGCGCCAGCAGCCAATGGGCGGAAAAGGGAGATACGCAGTATTTT	CASSQWAEKGDTQYF	.	TRBV4-3	.	TRBJ2-3
TGCAGCGTTGTTGGACAGGGGGCTTACAATGAGCAGTTCTTC	CSVVGQGAYNEQFF	TRBD1	TRBV29-1	.	TRBJ2-1
TGCGCCAGCAGCCAAGCCACAGGGGGCAAATATGGCTACACCTTC	CASSQATGGKYGYTF	TRBD1	TRBV4-3	.	TRBJ1-2
TGTGCCAGTAGTATTAGACAGGGGGCCCTCGAGCAGTACTTC	CASSIRQGALEQYF	TRBD1	TRBV19	.	TRBJ2-7
TGTGCCTGGAGTGTACCCCCCAGGTCGGTCGGTGGCTACACCTTC	CAWSVPPRSVGGYTF	.	TRBV30	.	TRBJ1-2
TGTGCCAGCAGCTTTGGGGGGCAGGGTCTTTCACCCCTCCACTTT	CASSFGGQGLSPLHF	.	TRBV7-9	.	TRBJ1-6
TGCGCCAGCAGCTTTTTGGGCGGGAGGGTTGGCTACGAGCAGTACTTC	CASSFLGGRVGYEQYF	TRBD2	TRBV5-1	.	TRBJ2-7
TGTGCCAGCAGCCGTGGGGGTAGGGGTTTCACAGATACGCAGTATTTT	CASSRGGRGFTDTQYF	.	TRBV5-6	.	TRBJ2-3
TGTGCCATCAGTGAAAAACTGACCACAGATACGCAGTATTTT	CAISEKLTTDTQYF	.	TRBV10-3	.	TRBJ2-3
TGTGCCAGCAGCTTAGATCTTTACAGGAGCCACCCTACCGGCTATGGCTACACCTTC	CASSLDLYRSHPTGYGYTF	.	TRBV7-2	.	TRBJ1-2
TGTGCCAGCAGTTCCTTTAGTGAGGCGGCCTACGAGCAGTACTTC	CASSSFSEAAYEQYF	.	TRBV28	.	TRBJ2-7
TGTGCCAGCAGCCTTAGACAGGTGGGAGATACGCAGTATTTT	CASSLRQVGDTQYF	.	TRBV7-2	.	TRBJ2-3
TGCGCCAGCAGCTTGGTAATAGGAACTTCGACTAGCGGGGAGCAGTACTTC	CASSLVIGTSTSGEQYF	TRBD2	TRBV5-1	.	TRBJ2-7
TGTGCCAGCAGCTTTTTGGTGGGGTTAGGTGAGCAGTTCTTC	CASSFLVGLGEQFF	.	TRBV7-9	.	TRBJ2-1
TGTGCCAGCACCGCGGCCGGGACTCGTCAACAGAGCTCCTACAATGAGCAGTTCTTC	CASTAAGTRQQSSYNEQFF	.	TRBV5-4	.	TRBJ2-1
TGTGCCAGCACGAAGATCCCTGCGAACACTGAAGCTTTCTTT	CASTKIPANTEAFF	.	TRBV9	.	TRBJ1-1
TGTGCCAGCAGCTTTCAAACGAGGGGCGGGGAGCTGTTTTTT	CASSFQTRGGELFF	.	TRBV11-2	.	TRBJ2-2
TGCGCCAGCAGTATTAGCGGGAGGGCGAACACCGGGGAGCTGTTTTTT	CASSISGRANTGELFF	TRBD2	TRBV5-1	.	TRBJ2-2
TGTGCCAGCAGCACTTTAGCGGGACGCACAGATACGCAGTATTTT	CASSTLAGRTDTQYF	TRBD2	TRBV5-6	once	TRBJ2-3
TGTGCCAGCAGTAGTTCGGTAGCGGCCTCCTACAATGAGCAGTTCTTC	CASSSSVAASYNEQFF	.	TRBV7-9	.	TRBJ2-1
TGTGCCATCAGTGATAGCGGGAGCTCCTACGAGCAGTACTTC	CAISDSGSSYEQYF	TRBD2	TRBV10-3	.	TRBJ2-7
TGCGCCAGCAGACCAACGGGACAGAAGAGCTCCTACAATGAGCAGTTCTTC	CASRPTGQKSSYNEQFF	TRBD1	TRBV4-1	.	TRBJ2-1
TGTGCCAGCAGTTTTCTTCCCAGGGACCCTGAAGCTTTCTTT	CASSFLPRDPEAFF	.	TRBV28	.	TRBJ1-1
TGTGCCAGCAGCTTAGCGGCAGGGGAATTCACAGATACGCAGTATTTT	CASSLAAGEFTDTQYF	.	TRBV7-2	.	TRBJ2-3
TGTGCCAGCAGCCAGACAGGGAAGGCCCGAAATCAGCCCCAGCATTTT	CASSQTGKARNQPQHF	TRBD1	TRBV27	.	TRBJ1-5
TGTGCCAGCAGCGTAGGGGCGGGAGGGGAGACCCAGTACTTC	CASSVGAGGETQYF	TRBD2	TRBV9	.	TRBJ2-5
TGTGCCAGCAGCCTAATAAAGGACCCTGAAGCTTTCTTT	CASSLIKDPEAFF	.	TRBV5-4	.	TRBJ1-1
TGTGCCAGCAGCTTAGTCGGACTAGCAGGGTCAGATACGCAGTATTTT	CASSLVGLAGSDTQYF	TRBD2	TRBV11-2	.	TRBJ2-3
TGCGCCAGCAGCCACCCCGCGGTGAACACTGAGGCTTTCTTT	CASSHPAVNTEAFF	.	TRBV4-1	.	TRBJ1-1
TGTGCCAGCAAGACGGGGCGCGTTCGCGGGAGGGCCGGGACAGATACGCAGTATTTT	CASKTGRVRGRAGTDTQYF	TRBD2	TRBV2	.	TRBJ2-3
TGTGCCAGCAGCGCCGACAGGGGGCTTAACAATCAGCCCCAGCATTTT	CASSADRGLNNQPQHF	TRBD1	TRBV5-8	.	TRBJ1-5
TGCGCCAGCAGCTCCGGGACTAGCGGATCCTACGAGCAGTACTTC	CASSSGTSGSYEQYF	TRBD2	TRBV5-1	.	TRBJ2-7
TGTGCCAGCAGTTTCCCAGCGGGAAACCGAAATGAGCAGTTCTTC	CASSFPAGNRNEQFF	TRBD2	TRBV28	.	TRBJ2-1
TGTGCCAGCTCACCCCTCGCAGGGGGACAGAATTCACCCCTCCACTTT	CASSPLAGGQNSPLHF	TRBD1	TRBV18	.	TRBJ1-6
TGCAGCGTTGAAGGGCTAGCGGGAAATGAGCAGTTCTTC	CSVEGLAGNEQFF	TRBD2	TRBV29-1	.	TRBJ2-1
TGTGCCAGCAGGCCGGGGGGTGGAAACACCATATATTTT	CASRPGGGNTIYF	.	TRBV2	few	TRBJ1-3
TGTGCCTGGATAATCGGGGCCGGGGGCCCCTACAATGAGCAGTTCTTC	CAWIIGAGGPYNEQFF	.	TRBV30	.	TRBJ2-1
TGTGCCGGAGTAAGTCAGCCCCAGCATTTT	CAGVSQPQHF	.	TRBV21-1	.	TRBJ1-5
TGTGCCAGCAGCGTAGAAGGTGGGAGCTCCTACGAGCAGTACTTC	CASSVEGGSSYEQYF	.	TRBV9	.	TRBJ2-7
TGTGCCAGCAGCCTACAGGGACTGAACACTGAAGCTTTCTTT	CASSLQGLNTEAFF	.	TRBV28	few	TRBJ1-1
TGTGCCAGCAGCCCAAGGGGGAAGGAAGATCAGCCCCAGCATTTT	CASSPRGKEDQPQHF	.	TRBV7-2	.	TRBJ1-5
TGTGCCAGCAGCTTGGGGCGAGGGGGCGCGGGGAATTCACCCCTCCACTTT	CASSLGRGGAGNSPLHF	TRBD1	TRBV5-6	.	TRBJ1-6
TGTGCCAGCAGATACAGGGAGGATCAGCCCCAGCATTTT	CASRYREDQPQHF	.	TRBV28	.	TRBJ1-5
TGCAGTGCTCGGGACAGGGTTGAAGCTTTCTTT	CSARDRVEAFF	TRBD1	TRBV20-1	.	TRBJ1-1
TGTGCCAGCATGGTAGCGGCGGCCTACGAGCAGTACTTC	CASMVAAAYEQYF	.	TRBV6-5	.	TRBJ2-7
TGTGCCAGCAGCCGTATTTGGACAGGGGGCAGTGGCTACACCTTC	CASSRIWTGGSGYTF	TRBD1	TRBV11-1	.	TRBJ1-2
TGTGCCAGCTCCCCTTTAGGTTCTACAACTAATGAAAAACTGTTTTTT	CASSPLGSTTNEKLFF	.	TRBV18	.	TRBJ1-4